This paragraph reports one TCR beta chain. This receptor's antigen is unknown. The junction departs from germline at one end; a sequencing error may be responsible. The data originate from a study (dated by TCRdb to 2016 to 2017). With respect to the entire study: Sequence and structural analyses were applied in the study to characterize human CD8+ TCR repertoires that recognize immunodominant viral antigens. Results and caveats for the whole study, not just this receptor: According to the report, the CD8+ TCR repertoires were highly diverse, and those specific to different immunodominant viral antigens were distinct from each other.

CDR1 and CDR2 (SEHNR, FQNEAQ) derive from the germline V gene (reference sequence). The CDR3 runs 17 amino acids, cysteine and phenylalanine included. Just the 51-base CDR3 DNA is kept, in frame starting at base 1. The instrument was an Illumina HiSeq 2500. The public reads were reanalyzed by TCRdb: fastp trimming at Q25, MiXCR alignment, in-frame beta chains only. Identical CDR3 proteins give one entry, which carries the most common genes and DNA. A total of approximately 150 distinct CDR3 sequences appear in this sample, roughly 25% of them only once. About two thirds of the sample comes from the top ten.

The source is a male donor. The chain was built from TRBV7-9 and TRBJ1-1; 8 of the junction bases match TRBD1. Sequencing used CD8+ T cells (not recorded whether cultured). CDR3 protein: CANSLGGTAQGAVEAFF. The base sequence is TGTGCCAACAGCTTAGGGGGGACGGCCCAGGGGGCAGTTGAAGCTTTCTTT. Here the CDR3 is joined to the reference TRBV7-9 and TRBJ1-1 genes, and the full variable domain is: DTGVSQNPRHKITKRGQNVTFRCDPISEHNRLYWYRQTLGQGPEFLTYFQNEAQLEKSRLLSDRFSAERPKGSFSTLEIQRTEQGDSAMYLCANSLGGTAQGAVEAFFGQGTRLTVV.